This entry lists 9 T cell receptor beta chains sequenced from one sample in a study of regulatory T cells in long-lasting Graves disease. The time point was: persistent/refractory GD, antithyroid drugs over 5 years with positive TRAb. PBMC RNA was the source of the TCR library. iRepertoire HTBI primers and Arm-PCR of CDR3 regions built TCR beta libraries. TCRdb reprocessed the multiplex PCR reads with MiXCR, giving one entry per CDR3 protein. This sample yields some 470,000 distinct CDR3 sequences, of which around a fifth are seen a single time; more than 6% belongs to the top ten. Sample: peripheral blood mononuclear cells (PBMCs), taken when the disease was refractory, from a patient treated with antithyroid drugs. The receptors here all came from a female donor with Graves disease.

This clonotype came up many times. This rearrangement joins TRBV28 to TRBJ2-2; D assignment may be TRBD1 or TRBD2 (5 bases each). The CDR3 has 13 amino acids. Germline CDR1 MDHEN, CDR2 SYDVKM. V was cut by 7 bases and J by 7 bases, with 13 bases left in between. CDR3 residues: CASIGTLHGELFF. Here the CDR3 DNA reads TGTGCCAGCATCGGGACCCTACACGGGGAGCTGTTTTTT.

This clonotype turned up a few times. J is TRBJ2-5 and V is TRBV25-1, with D perhaps matching TRBD2 (7 bases). This CDR3 contains 16 residues. V lost 1 base to trimming and J lost 1 base, with 13 bases between them. The germline V gene has CDR1 MGHDK and CDR2 SYGVNS. This CDR3 is CASSELGGDPQETQYF. DNA for the CDR3: TGTGCCAGCAGTGAATTAGGGGGGGATCCCCAAGAGACCCAGTACTTC.

A few counts support this clonotype. This chain joins TRBV3-1 and TRBJ2-5, with D possibly matching TRBD2 (6 bases). Trimming left V 8 bases short and J 1 base short, with 8 bases between. Germline V gives CDR1 LGHDT, CDR2 YNNKEL (reference sequence). The CDR3 sequence is 12 residues long. Written as DNA, the CDR3 is TGTGCCAGCGGGGGGTTCCAAGAGACCCAGTACTTC. It encodes CASGGFQETQYF.

This chain links TRBV20-1 with TRBJ1-1; D perhaps matches TRBD1 (5 bases). CDR1 DFQATT and CDR2 SNEGSKA come from the germline V gene (reference sequence). The CDR3 spans 13 residues. The V end was cut by 5 bases, the J end by 1 base, with 11 bases between. CDR3 residues: CSASGLSNTEAFF. Written as DNA, the CDR3 is TGCAGTGCTTCGGGACTCTCGAACACTGAAGCTTTCTTT.

This clonotype appeared a few times. V gene TRBV10-1 combines with J gene TRBJ2-7; a possible D gene is TRBD2 (6 bases). The V gene's germline CDR1 is WNHNN and CDR2 SYGVQD (reference sequence). Trimming removed 7 bases at V and 0 bases at J, with 31 bases between. The CDR3 runs to 20 residues. The CDR3 DNA is TGCGCCAGCATTAATGACGCGTGGGAGGAGTCCCCAGGGAGCTCCTACGAGCAGTACTTC. It is translated as CASINDAWEESPGSSYEQYF.

This clonotype occurred many times. CDR3 amino acids: CSVETGETQYF. CDR3 DNA sequence: TGCAGCGTTGAAACTGGGGAGACCCAGTACTTC. The chain has TRBV29-1 and TRBJ2-5; no clear D gene. The germline V gene encodes CDR1 SQVTM and CDR2 ANQGSEA. The CDR3 is 11 residues long. The V end was cut by 2 bases, the J end by 5 bases, with 6 bases between.

This clonotype appeared once. The chain recombines TRBV10-3 with TRBJ1-2; perhaps TRBD1 as D (6 bases). The CDR3 runs 14 residues. Trimming removed 0 bases from V and 11 bases from J, with 16 bases in between. Germline CDR1 reads ENHRY; CDR2 reads SYGVKD. The CDR3 DNA reads TGTGCCATCAGTGAGTCGAACGACCCCAGGGGATACACCTTC. This translates into CAISESNDPRGYTF.

J is TRBJ1-2 and V is TRBV28; unclear D gene. There are 12 residues in the CDR3. Trimming removed 5 bases at V and 13 bases at J, with 17 bases between. Looked up from germline, CDR1 is MDHEN and CDR2 is SYDVKM. Here the CDR3 DNA reads TGTGCCAGCAGTGTCCCCCCCGGACCCTGCACCTTC. Its protein product is CASSVPPGPCTF.

In this sample, this clonotype turned up a few times. The V and J genes are TRBV10-1 and TRBJ1-2; D not resolved. V gave up 11 bases and J gave up 8 bases, with 15 bases separating them. Germline assignment: CDR1 WNHNN and CDR2 SYGVQD (reference sequence). CDR3 length equals 11 residues. The DNA for the CDR3 is TGCGCCCTCAGCCGAGGTAACGGCTACACCTTC. It encodes CALSRGNGYTF.